A selection of T cell receptor beta chains follows, all from one sample in a study of early T cells in non-severe SARS-CoV-2 infection. TCRdb ran MiXCR on the 5' RACE reads and lists one entry per CDR3 protein. The data hold approximately 99,000 distinct CDR3 sequences, with about 12% observed a single time. Sequencing was carried out using whole blood. The receptors stem from an adult who was a healthcare worker with PCR-confirmed SARS-CoV-2 infection or an uninfected control (not recorded which). The CDR3 runs from the conserved cysteine through the conserved F or W. The D gene is left open where the match is weak. The size of a clone is reported for some rows only, either as once, few or many, or as a class for expanded clones.

TRBD1	TRBJ1-1	TRBV20-1	few	CSAREPYAMGQGAQVPEAFF	TGCAGTGCTAGAGAACCGTATGCGATGGGACAGGGGGCGCAGGTCCCTGAAGCTTTCTTT
-	TRBJ1-1	TRBV6-2/TRBV6-3	few	CASRLTGMNTEAFF	TGTGCCAGCAGACTAACAGGGATGAACACTGAAGCTTTCTTT
-	TRBJ1-1	TRBV29-1	many	CSVSKATNTEAFF	TGCAGCGTTTCCAAGGCAACGAACACTGAAGCTTTCTTT
-	TRBJ1-1	TRBV7-9	many	CASSTPGTDEAFF	TGTGCCAGCAGCACCCCCGGGACTGATGAAGCTTTCTTT
TRBD1	TRBJ2-3	TRBV7-2	-	CASSKHHRGSGTDTQYF	TGTGCCAGCAGCAAGCACCACAGGGGTTCTGGCACAGATACGCAGTATTTT
TRBD1	TRBJ1-1	TRBV7-8	few	CASSLDRFASEAFF	TGTGCCAGCAGCTTGGACAGGTTTGCGTCCGAAGCTTTCTTT
TRBD1	TRBJ1-1	TRBV20-1	few	CSAAWTGWNTEAFF	TGCAGTGCTGCCTGGACAGGGTGGAACACTGAAGCTTTCTTT
TRBD1	TRBJ1-2	TRBV29-1	many	CSVAGTGSYGYTF	TGCAGCGTTGCTGGGACAGGGAGTTATGGCTACACCTTC
-	TRBJ1-1	TRBV5-5	many	CASSLLRGRDTEAFF	TGTGCCAGCAGCTTGTTACGGGGTCGGGACACTGAAGCTTTCTTT
TRBD1	TRBJ1-6	TRBV11-2	few	CASSSPPDRGRAYNSPLHF	TGTGCCAGCAGCTCACCCCCCGACAGGGGTAGGGCCTATAATTCACCCCTCCACTTT
TRBD1	TRBJ1-1	TRBV11-2	-	CASSLATLSGTGARTEAFF	TGTGCCAGCAGCTTAGCTACCCTCTCCGGGACAGGGGCGCGGACTGAAGCTTTCTTT
-	TRBJ2-1	TRBV19	few	CASTPRQAGVNEQFF	TGTGCCAGTACACCCCGACAGGCCGGGGTCAATGAGCAGTTCTTC
-	TRBJ1-1	TRBV2	-	CASSEALGAENTEAFF	TGTGCCAGCAGTGAAGCGCTTGGGGCGGAGAACACTGAAGCTTTCTTT
-	TRBJ1-2	TRBV5-4	-	CASSLMTELYGYTF	TGTGCCAGCAGCCTGATGACGGAACTGTATGGCTACACCTTC
TRBD1	TRBJ2-3	TRBV7-9	-	CASNDRGTSTDTQYF	TGTGCCAGCAACGACAGGGGGACTAGCACAGATACGCAGTATTTT
TRBD1	TRBJ2-7	TRBV27	-	CASGRQGFEQYF	TGTGCCAGCGGGCGACAGGGGTTCGAGCAGTACTTC
TRBD2	TRBJ2-1	TRBV9	few	CASSVGPSGGHNEQFF	TGTGCCAGCAGCGTAGGCCCTAGCGGCGGTCACAATGAGCAGTTCTTC
-	TRBJ2-1	TRBV15	few	CATSRDTAYNEQFF	TGTGCCACCAGCAGAGACACGGCCTACAATGAGCAGTTCTTC
-	TRBJ2-4	TRBV7-8	many	CASSLPPGPKNIQYF	TGTGCCAGCAGCCTTCCTCCGGGACCAAAAAACATTCAGTACTTC
-	TRBJ2-1	TRBV2	few	CASSGPSSSYNEQFF	TGTGCCAGCAGTGGGCCCTCAAGCTCCTACAATGAGCAGTTCTTC
-	TRBJ2-2	TRBV27	-	CASKAGANSGELFF	TGTGCCAGCAAGGCGGGGGCGAACTCCGGGGAGCTGTTTTTT
-	TRBJ2-1	TRBV21-1	-	CASSKAKRSYNEQFF	TGTGCCAGCAGCAAAGCAAAGAGATCCTACAATGAGCAGTTCTTC
TRBD1	TRBJ2-7	TRBV5-1	many	CASSYTGTGEGQYF	TGCGCCAGCAGCTATACCGGGACAGGGGAGGGGCAGTACTTC
-	TRBJ2-4	TRBV2	few	CASRGCCEAKNIQYF	TGTGCCAGCAGGGGTTGTTGCGAAGCCAAAAACATTCAGTACTTC
TRBD2	TRBJ2-1	TRBV9	few	CASSVATSGRLYEQFF	TGTGCCAGCAGCGTAGCGACTAGCGGGAGATTATATGAGCAGTTCTTC
TRBD1	TRBJ1-2	TRBV7-3	few	CASSFPDRVTGYTF	TGTGCCAGCAGCTTCCCCGACAGGGTAACCGGCTACACCTTC
-	TRBJ2-1	TRBV5-1	few	CASSLGANTYNEQFF	TGCGCCAGCAGCTTGGGTGCGAATACCTACAATGAGCAGTTCTTC
TRBD2	TRBJ2-3	TRBV20-1	-	CSARSTSGEPQLRQYF	TGCAGTGCTAGATCGACTAGCGGGGAGCCGCAATTACGGCAGTATTTT
-	TRBJ2-3	TRBV24-1	-	CATSDRAGPDTQYF	TGTGCCACCAGTGACAGGGCCGGCCCAGATACGCAGTATTTT
-	TRBJ1-1	TRBV29-1	-	CSVVRNTEAFF	TGCAGCGTTGTTAGGAACACTGAAGCTTTCTTT
-	TRBJ2-1	TRBV13	few	CASSSDSEPYNEQFF	TGTGCCAGCAGCTCGGACAGCGAGCCGTACAATGAGCAGTTCTTC
-	TRBJ1-2	TRBV7-8	many	CASSLGAGAIHYGYTF	TGTGCCAGCAGCTTAGGGGCGGGGGCCATTCACTATGGCTACACCTTC
-	TRBJ2-7	TRBV29-1	many	CSVGNTGILDEQYF	TGCAGCGTTGGAAATACAGGGATTTTAGACGAGCAGTACTTC
TRBD2	TRBJ2-7	TRBV11-2	-	CASSSGLAYYEQYF	TGTGCCAGCAGCTCGGGACTAGCCTATTACGAGCAGTACTTC
-	TRBJ2-2	TRBV12-3/TRBV12-4	many	CASSLVVETGELFF	TGTGCCAGCAGTTTAGTGGTGGAGACCGGGGAGCTGTTTTTT
-	TRBJ2-1	TRBV29-1	-	CSVRPSGSNEQFF	TGCAGCGTACGTCCCTCGGGGAGCAATGAGCAGTTCTTC
TRBD1	TRBJ1-5	TRBV4-1	-	CASSQGDRENQPQHF	TGCGCCAGCAGCCAAGGGGACAGGGAAAATCAGCCCCAGCATTTT
TRBD1	TRBJ1-2	TRBV11-2	-	CASSSPPGTGVNYGYTF	TGTGCCAGCAGCTCCCCCCCCGGGACAGGCGTCAACTATGGCTACACCTTC
-	TRBJ2-7	TRBV28	few	CASSLLTGDYEQYF	TGTGCCAGCAGTTTACTGACAGGAGACTACGAGCAGTACTTC
TRBD2	TRBJ2-2	TRBV7-3	-	CASSPTTSGGGELFF	TGTGCCAGCAGCCCCACGACTAGCGGGGGCGGGGAGCTGTTTTTT
-	TRBJ1-1	TRBV11-2	many	CASTQGRMNTEAFF	TGTGCCAGCACCCAGGGACGGATGAACACTGAAGCTTTCTTT
-	TRBJ1-2	TRBV6-6	many	CASTKPLGEAYGYTF	TGTGCCAGCACCAAACCACTGGGAGAGGCCTATGGCTACACCTTC
-	TRBJ1-3	TRBV2	few	CASDLSGNTIYF	TGTGCCAGCGATCTCTCTGGAAACACCATATATTTT
TRBD1	TRBJ2-7	TRBV28	many	CASSLLGTGGFYEQYF	TGTGCCAGCAGTTTATTGGGGACAGGGGGTTTCTACGAGCAGTACTTC
-	TRBJ1-1	TRBV7-3	many	CASSLTGEGEAFF	TGTGCCAGCAGCTTAACCGGGGAGGGTGAAGCTTTCTTT
-	TRBJ2-2	TRBV20-1	-	CSAREKGQSNTGELFF	TGCAGTGCTAGGGAGAAGGGACAATCGAACACCGGGGAGCTGTTTTTT
-	TRBJ2-3	TRBV10-1	few	CASSELSGRTSTDTQYF	TGCGCCAGCAGTGAACTCTCCGGGAGAACTAGCACAGATACGCAGTATTTT
-	TRBJ1-4	TRBV6-2/TRBV6-3	-	CASSWPDGGKLFF	TGTGCCAGCAGTTGGCCTGATGGGGGAAAACTGTTTTTT
-	TRBJ1-6	TRBV7-9	-	CASSIKNSPLHF	TGTGCCAGCAGCATCAAGAATTCACCCCTCCACTTT
TRBD2	TRBJ2-7	TRBV10-2	-	CASSPDSGSYEQYF	TGCGCCAGCAGTCCGGATAGCGGGAGCTACGAGCAGTACTTC
TRBD1	TRBJ1-1	TRBV5-1	few	CASSLVLGTGVAFF	TGCGCCAGCAGCTTGGTGTTGGGGACAGGGGTAGCTTTCTTT
TRBD1	TRBJ1-5	TRBV29-1	-	CSVEWQGALNQPQHF	TGCAGCGTTGAATGGCAGGGGGCCTTAAATCAGCCCCAGCATTTT